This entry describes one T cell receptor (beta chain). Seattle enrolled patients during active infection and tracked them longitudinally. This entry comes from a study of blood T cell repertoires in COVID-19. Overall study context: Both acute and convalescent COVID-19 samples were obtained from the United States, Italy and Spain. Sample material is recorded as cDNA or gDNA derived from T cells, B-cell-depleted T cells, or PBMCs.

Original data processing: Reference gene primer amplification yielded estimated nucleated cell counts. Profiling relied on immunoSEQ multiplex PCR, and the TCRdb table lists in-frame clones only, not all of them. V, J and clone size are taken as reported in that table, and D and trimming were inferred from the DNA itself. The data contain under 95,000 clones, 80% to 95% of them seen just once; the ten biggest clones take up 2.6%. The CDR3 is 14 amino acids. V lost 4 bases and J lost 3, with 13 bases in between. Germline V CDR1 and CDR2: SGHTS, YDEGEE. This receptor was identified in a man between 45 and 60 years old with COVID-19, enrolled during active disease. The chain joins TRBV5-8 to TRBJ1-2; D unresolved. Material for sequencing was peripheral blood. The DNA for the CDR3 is TGTGCCAGCAGCCCGGAGGTCAGCCACTATGGCTACACCTTC. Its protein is CASSPEVSHYGYTF.